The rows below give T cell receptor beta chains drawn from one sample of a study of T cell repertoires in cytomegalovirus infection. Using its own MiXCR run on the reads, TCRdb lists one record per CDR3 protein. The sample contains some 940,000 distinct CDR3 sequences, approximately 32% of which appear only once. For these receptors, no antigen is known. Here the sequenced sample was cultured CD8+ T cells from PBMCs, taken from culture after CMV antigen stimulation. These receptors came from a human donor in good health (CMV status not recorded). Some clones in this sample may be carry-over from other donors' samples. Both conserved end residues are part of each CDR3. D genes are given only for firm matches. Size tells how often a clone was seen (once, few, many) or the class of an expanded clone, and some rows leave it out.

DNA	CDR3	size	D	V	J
TGTGCCAGCAGCTTAGGGGGCGGGGGCGACCAAGAGACCCAGTACTTC	CASSLGGGGDQETQYF	-	-	TRBV11-3	TRBJ2-5
TGTGCCAGCAGCGTTGATAGCGGGGGGGCAGATGAGCAGTTCTTC	CASSVDSGGADEQFF	once	TRBD2	TRBV9	TRBJ2-1
TGTGCCACCAGTGAAGGAACAGGGGGTATACAGCCCCAGCATTTT	CATSEGTGGIQPQHF	-	TRBD1	TRBV24-1	TRBJ1-5
TGTGCCAGCAGGGCCAGGGAAGAGCAGTACTTC	CASRAREEQYF	-	-	TRBV2	TRBJ2-7
TGTGCCAGCAGTTCGGGGACGTGGGAGCAGTTCTTC	CASSSGTWEQFF	few	-	TRBV6-5	TRBJ2-1
TGTGCCAGCGGGGCCGGGGGGGGCCTCTCGGGGGATACGCAGTATTTT	CASGAGGGLSGDTQYF	once	TRBD2	TRBV2	TRBJ2-3
TGTGCCAGCAGTTTTACCCCGACAGGGGGCACTGAAGCTTTCTTT	CASSFTPTGGTEAFF	-	TRBD1	TRBV6-8	TRBJ1-1
TGTGCCAGCTCAACTATTTACAATGAGCAGTTCTTC	CASSTIYNEQFF	few	-	TRBV18	TRBJ2-1
TGCGCCAGCAGCCGCCTTCTAGCGGGGGAAGAGACCCAGTACTTC	CASSRLLAGEETQYF	-	TRBD2	TRBV4-1	TRBJ2-5
TGTGCCAGCAGCTCCCGAGACACGGGCACAGATACGCAGTATTTT	CASSSRDTGTDTQYF	few	-	TRBV5-4	TRBJ2-3
TGTGCCAGCAGCTGGGAGGGCTACGAGCAGTACTTC	CASSWEGYEQYF	few	TRBD2	TRBV7-6	TRBJ2-7
TGTGCCAGCAGCGGATGGGACGGAGATACGCAGTATTTT	CASSGWDGDTQYF	-	-	TRBV9	TRBJ2-3
TGTGCCGGCAGCCCTACTGGGGGGGGGTTTTCCTACGAGCAGTACTTC	CAGSPTGGGFSYEQYF	-	TRBD2	TRBV7-8	TRBJ2-7
TGTGCCAGCAGCTTACCACCAGACGAGACAGTCTACAATGAGCAGTTCTTC	CASSLPPDETVYNEQFF	-	-	TRBV7-9	TRBJ2-1
TGTGCCAGCAGCTTCGTCGAAAAACCCTACGAGCAGTACTTC	CASSFVEKPYEQYF	few	-	TRBV7-6	TRBJ2-7
TGTGCCAGCAGCTTTACGGGGGCGAGAGCCGGGGAGCTGTTTTTT	CASSFTGARAGELFF	once	-	TRBV7-9	TRBJ2-2
TGTGCCAGCAGCTTAGCCGGGGGGAGAAAAGAGACCCAGTACTTC	CASSLAGGRKETQYF	many	TRBD2	TRBV7-8	TRBJ2-5
TGTGCCAGCAGTGTCAACGGGGATACCTATGGCTACACCTTC	CASSVNGDTYGYTF	-	-	TRBV28	TRBJ1-2
TGCAGTGCTAGAGAGCCGTGGGTGGTAGCGGGAGCCACAGATACGCAGTATTTT	CSAREPWVVAGATDTQYF	-	TRBD2	TRBV20-1	TRBJ2-3
TGCGCCAGCAGCCAAGGTGGTGGCCGGTCCTACGAGCAGTACTTC	CASSQGGGRSYEQYF	-	-	TRBV4-1	TRBJ2-7
TGTGCCAGCCAGGGCGGAGCTGGAAACACCATATATTTT	CASQGGAGNTIYF	few	-	TRBV25-1	TRBJ1-3
TGTGCCAGCAGCTCTAGCGGGGGGAGGATGGATACGCAGTATTTT	CASSSSGGRMDTQYF	few	TRBD2	TRBV7-2	TRBJ2-3
TGTGCCACCAGTGATTTAGGGGTGGCGCAGTATTTT	CATSDLGVAQYF	few	-	TRBV24-1	TRBJ2-3
TGCAGTGCCGAGGACACTAACATTCAGTACTTC	CSAEDTNIQYF	-	-	TRBV20-1	TRBJ2-4
TGCGCCAGCAGCCAGACCAGGGAGGCTGAGCAGTTCTTC	CASSQTREAEQFF	few	-	TRBV4-1	TRBJ2-1
TGTGTCAGCAGTTTAGAGTTTGGACAGGGAAATAATTCACCCCTCCACTTT	CVSSLEFGQGNNSPLHF	-	TRBD1	TRBV12-3/TRBV12-4	TRBJ1-6
TGTGCCAGCAGTTACTCGGGAGAAGGGGCGGAGACCCAGTACTTC	CASSYSGEGAETQYF	-	-	TRBV6-8	TRBJ2-5
TGTGCCAGCAGCTTAACAGGGCTGCCAGATACGCAGTATTTT	CASSLTGLPDTQYF	many	-	TRBV7-3	TRBJ2-3